The clone carrying this T cell receptor (beta chain) was counted only a few times. Its cognate antigen is unknown. The sequencing template was cDNA reverse transcribed from extracted RNA. Sequencing used immunoSEQ multiplex PCR; TCRdb keeps in-frame clones, though not all of them. This table has roughly 150,000 clones, about 60% appearing once. Trimming removed 3 bases from V and 3 bases from J; junction bases left unmatched: 8. Germline CDR1 is GTSNPN and CDR2 is SVGIG (reference sequence). This CDR3 spans 15 amino acids. This entry comes from a study of CD8+ T cells in alopecia areata. Study-level findings and limits: Scalp data also include sequences from resident alphabeta T cells of normal skin.

Starting from PBMCs, sorting isolated CD4+ and CD8+ T cells. The rearrangement links TRBV30 to TRBJ2-5; TRBD1 matches 9 bases. The clonotype was recovered from a human donor in good health. Sequencing used CD4+ T cells sorted from blood. The CDR3 protein is CAWSRTGAHKETQYF. CDR3 DNA: TGTGCCTGGAGCCGGACAGGGGCGCACAAAGAGACCCAGTACTTC.